One and the same sample provided the 18 T cell receptor beta chains below, sequenced in a study of T cells in Graves' hyperthyroidism and ophthalmopathy. RNA transcripts were the template for amplifying TCR beta CDR3 regions. When the TCR CDR3 underwent first-round RT-PCR, the HTBI primer set was used. Each CDR3 protein is one row after TCRdb ran MiXCR on the multiplex PCR reads. The data contain approximately 30,000 distinct CDR3 sequences, around 52% of them singletons. The sample taken for sequencing was blood. These receptor sequences come from a woman aged 40 to 49 with Graves' ophthalmopathy.

This clonotype was seen at least ten times. V gene TRBV20-1 combines with J gene TRBJ2-7; D is undetermined. The CDR3 length is 14 residues. Trimming took 7 bases from V and 2 from J, leaving 18 bases between them. CDR1 DFQATT and CDR2 SNEGSKA come from the germline V gene (reference sequence). In DNA, the CDR3 is TGCAGTGTCCTCCACGTGGCCTTGACCTACGAGCAGTACTTC. Translating it yields CSVLHVALTYEQYF.

This chain joins TRBV6-4 and TRBJ2-1; 8 bases line up with TRBD2. The V and J ends lost 6 bases and 7 bases, in that order; junction bases with no gene match: 5. Germline loops: CDR1 MRHNA, CDR2 SNTAGT. The CDR3 has 13 residues. CDR3 in DNA: TGTGCCAGCAGGTCCGGGAGGGGGAATGAGCAGTTCTTC. Amino acid sequence: CASRSGRGNEQFF.

In its sample, this clonotype was seen a few times. This chain joins TRBV7-9 and TRBJ1-2, with D unresolved. This CDR3 spans 13 amino acids. Trimming took off 1 base at V and 3 bases at J, with 6 bases between the two ends. Germline-derived CDR1 and CDR2 are SEHNR and FQNEAQ (reference sequence). The CDR3 region is CASSLGTDYGYTF. The CDR3 coding sequence is TGTGCCAGCAGCTTAGGGACCGACTATGGCTACACCTTC.

Note on this clonotype: A clone one base away is much larger, so this may be a read error. The chain couples TRBV18 to TRBJ2-7, with 8 bases that match TRBD1. Looked up from germline, CDR1 is KGHSH and CDR2 is LQKENI. This CDR3 contains 15 residues. Here the CDR3 DNA reads TGTGCCAGCTCACCACCGCCAGGGGGCCAGGGCGAGCACTACTTC. Encoded protein: CASSPPPGGQGEHYF.

For this clonotype: No conserved phenylalanine or tryptophan is present at the end of the CDR3, so a read error is the likely explanation. V is TRBV7-2 and J is TRBJ1-1, with D perhaps TRBD1 (6 bases). CDR1 SGHTA and CDR2 FQGNSA come from the germline V gene. V dropped 6 bases and J dropped 11 bases, with 13 bases sitting between them. The CDR3 has 11 amino acids. The CDR3 DNA is TGTGCCAGCAGTTCAAGACAGGAGGCTTTCTGT. Translation: CASSSRQEAFC.

This chain uses TRBV27 with TRBJ2-3; 16 positions agree with TRBD2. Trimming cost V 0 bases and J 10 bases; bases outside gene matches: 7. The germline CDR1 and CDR2 sequences are MNHEY and SMNVEV (reference sequence). This CDR3 comprises 17 residues. The CDR3 reads CASSLSGTSGRAGPQYF. CDR3 nucleotide sequence: TGTGCCAGCAGTTTATCGGGGACTAGCGGGAGGGCCGGGCCGCAGTATTTT.

This clonotype ranks as medium-sized (0.01 to 0.1%). J is TRBJ1-5 and V is TRBV20-1; no clear D gene. CDR1 and CDR2 from the germline V gene are DFQATT and SNEGSKA (reference sequence). V was cut by 3 bases and J by 7 bases, with 7 bases left in between. This CDR3 spans 11 amino acids. In nucleotides, the CDR3 is TGCAGTGCTAGGGTCGGGCAGCCCCAGCATTTT. Residues: CSARVGQPQHF.

This clonotype was detected ten times or more. The rearrangement uses TRBV4-2 and TRBJ2-3, with TRBD2 matching over 7 bases. CDR3 size: 15 residues. The J segment lost 3 bases and the V segment lost 4 bases, leaving 7 bases of the junction unmatched. Germline CDR1 is LGHNA and CDR2 is YNFKEQ. The CDR3 here is CASSRGTTETDTQYF. CDR3 bases: TGTGCCAGCAGCCGAGGGACTACCGAGACAGATACGCAGTATTTT.

This clonotype was found many times. The genes are TRBV5-1 and TRBJ2-7, with 8 bases lining up with TRBD1. In germline, CDR1 is SGHRS, CDR2 YFSETQ. The CDR3 has 15 amino acids. The trim removed 1 base at V and 4 bases at J, leaving 7 bases unmatched. DNA for the CDR3: TGCGCCAGCAGCTTGAGCCAGGGGGCGGGGTACGAGCAGTACTTC. It codes for CASSLSQGAGYEQYF.

This clonotype was seen many times. V gene TRBV7-9 combines with J gene TRBJ1-1; D remains ambiguous. This CDR3 contains 13 residues. Germline V gene sequence: CDR1 SEHNR, CDR2 FQNEAQ (reference sequence). V was trimmed by 0 bases and J by 13 bases, leaving 15 bases between them. CDR3 sequence: CASSLAREFSSFF. CDR3 bases: TGTGCCAGCAGCTTAGCGCGCGAATTCTCTAGTTTCTTT.

The V call is TRBV10-1, the J call TRBJ2-7; 7 nucleotides agree with TRBD2. CDR3 size: 15 residues. Germline CDR1 WNHNN, CDR2 SYGVQD (reference sequence). The junction had 8 bases not matched to a gene; V was cut back by 6 bases and J by 0 bases. The CDR3 bases are TGCGCCAGCAGCGCCGGGGGGTCCAACTCCTACGAGCAGTACTTC. Translated, it gives CASSAGGSNSYEQYF.

The table lists this clonotype with many counts. The rearrangement links TRBV12-5 to TRBJ2-1; 8 nucleotides line up with TRBD1. V lost 0 bases to trimming and J lost 7 bases; unmatched junction nucleotides: 5. The CDR3 covers 15 residues. From germline, CDR1 is LGHNT and CDR2 FRNRAP. This chain's CDR3 is CASGLVARGRNEQFF. Here the CDR3 DNA reads TGTGCTAGTGGTTTGGTAGCCAGGGGGCGAAATGAGCAGTTCTTC.

The gene calls are TRBV11-1 and TRBJ2-1; 9 bases line up with TRBD2. The CDR3 is 16 amino acids. CDR1 SGHAT and CDR2 FQDESV come from the germline V gene (reference sequence). J gave up 4 bases and V 1 base, and 5 bases lay outside the gene matches. As DNA, the CDR3 is TGTGCCAGCAGCTTAGAGGCGGGGGGGGAGTACAATGAGCAGTTCTTC. Translated: CASSLEAGGEYNEQFF.

Regarding this clonotype: One end of the junction is discordant with germline, which a read error may explain. V usage is TRBV9 and J usage is TRBJ1-1, with 7 bases lining up with TRBD1. The CDR3 is 15 residues long. Germline CDR1 SGDLS, CDR2 YYNGEE. The CDR3 coding sequence is TGTGCCAGCAGCCCATCGCCGACAGGGAGGGCTGAAGCTTGCTTT. This encodes CASSPSPTGRAEACF.

This clonotype has only a few counts. The CDR3 DNA follows: TGTGCCAGCTCACCACAGGCGACGGGCCCCCAGACCCAGTACTTC. Its translation: CASSPQATGPQTQYF. This sequence joins TRBV18 and TRBJ2-5, with D uncertain. The CDR3 is 15 residues long. Germline CDR1 KGHSH, CDR2 LQKENI. Between the trimmed V and J ends, which lost 1 base and 6 bases, there was a span of 15 bases.

Many counts were recorded for this clonotype. Given a much more abundant clone one base away, this may be a read error. The chain links TRBV12-3 or TRBV12-4 to TRBJ2-7; D is undetermined. This CDR3 comprises 13 residues. The V end was cut by 0 bases, the J end by 9 bases, with 12 bases between. The DNA for the CDR3 is TGTGCCAGCAGTTTAGCCAGAGGCAACGGGCAGTACTTC. Its protein product is CASSLARGNGQYF.

In DNA, the CDR3 is TGTGCCAGCAGTGACGGACAGGGGGCCAACGTCCTGACTTTC. Amino acids: CASSDGQGANVLTF. The chain recombines TRBV6-4 with TRBJ2-6; possible D gene TRBD1, 6 bases. The germline V gene has CDR1 MRHNA and CDR2 SNTAGT. The CDR3 consists of 14 residues. Between the trimmed V and J ends, which lost 2 bases and 4 bases, there was a span of 6 bases.

V gene TRBV25-1 combines with J gene TRBJ1-1, with D hard to call. Per germline, CDR1 MGHDK and CDR2 SYGVNS. V was clipped by 1 base and J by 5 bases, with 5 bases between them. The CDR3 is made up of 12 amino acids. CDR3 region: CASSEFETEAFF. For the CDR3, the DNA is TGTGCCAGCAGTGAATTCGAGACTGAAGCTTTCTTT.